This TCR beta chain appears in the sequencing data of a study of shared clonotypes between healthy human individuals. Across the whole study: The people who gave samples were a couple of women and a few men aged 18 to 49. Study-level points and caveats: Rarefaction indicated that sorted-subset sequencing remained incomplete although depth was large. Only blood underwent sampling, and tissue repertoires likely differ.

This CDR3 is 12 amino acids long. The V and J ends lost 4 bases and 5 bases, in that order; junction bases with no gene match: 1. Germline V gives CDR1 SGHRS, CDR2 YFSETQ. Recent acute infections and vaccinations were absent in the healthy HIV-negative adult donors. TCRdb's table, derived via immunoSEQ multiplex PCR, lists solely in-frame clones and lacks some. The sample lists about 600,000 clones, around 97% occurring once. This clone appeared a single time. The antigen is undetermined. The sequence came from a woman aged 25 to 45 in good health. This chain joins TRBV5-1 and TRBJ2-3, with 7 bases lining up with TRBD1. Input material: naive CD4+ T cells sorted from blood. Subset defined: CD45RA+ positively selected. DNA of the CDR3: TGCGCCAGCAGCGGGGACAGAGATACGCAGTATTTT. Protein: CASSGDRDTQYF.